This TCR beta chain was retrieved from a study of early T cells in non-severe SARS-CoV-2 infection. Points from the study as a whole: In VDJdb matching, anti-spike CD8 responses were favored while private and CD4 specificities went missing.

Note on this clonotype: Its antigen is currently unknown.

V lost 1 base and J lost 2, with 8 bases in between. This CDR3 is built from 15 residues. Using its own MiXCR run on the 5' RACE reads, TCRdb lists one record per CDR3 protein. Of 35,000 to 55,000 distinct CDR3 sequences in the sample, 11% are singletons; the top ten hold about a fifth. This TCR came from an adult who was a healthcare worker with PCR-confirmed SARS-CoV-2 infection or an uninfected control (not recorded which). The J gene is TRBJ2-2, the V gene TRBV12-3 or TRBV12-4, with D uncertain. Sequenced input: whole blood. CDR3 sequence (DNA): TGTGCCAGCAGTTTAGGTGGCAGCAACACCGGGGAGCTGTTTTTT. Protein: CASSLGGSNTGELFF.